The TCR beta chain under discussion was sequenced for a study of identical twins. Template switching added a universal primer binding site, and final cDNA carried unique molecular identifiers. One entry per CDR3 protein, called by TCRdb with MiXCR from the 5' RACE reads. The repertoire holds under 1 million distinct CDR3 sequences, with about 12% as singletons. This clonotype has just a few counts. What it recognizes is unknown. This CDR3 is built from 17 residues. Deletions cut 5 bases from V and 2 bases from J, with 19 bases between. All donors were healthy, and all were Caucasian. Study-wide results and caveats: Within monozygotic twins, out-of-frame TCR alpha sharing was underestimated by the models. Fewer insertions marked abundant cord blood beta clonotypes; young adult naive trended weakly, memory not at all.

The same sample was also used in a study of yellow fever vaccine responses in identical twins.

The V gene is TRBV12-3 or TRBV12-4, the J gene TRBJ2-1; possibly TRBD2 for D (6 bases). The sequenced material came from PBMCs. The source of this sequence is a woman aged 18 to 35 in good health. The DNA of the CDR3 is TGTGCCAGCAGTGCGCGACTAGTTCCGGACCCCTACAATGAGCAGTTCTTC. Its protein product is CASSARLVPDPYNEQFF.